This T cell receptor (beta chain) was retrieved from a study of T and B cells in COVID-19 patients. Findings and caveats of the study: Blood from mildly ill patients while symptomatic, and early samples from severe cases, were scarce. Patients with COVID-19 reportedly showed strongly skewed T cell receptor beta variable and joining gene usage.

CDR1 is MNHEY, CDR2 SVGAGI, per germline. This CDR3 spans 15 amino acids. The ends lost 6 bases at V and 0 bases at J; junction bases unmatched: 6. From blood, roughly 250-550 ng of genomic DNA served as TRB template. This clonotype is labeled medium-sized. What it binds is unknown. BIOMED2 TRB-A/B primer pools were used in multiplex TRB PCR. TCRdb re-called the multiplex PCR reads with MiXCR, one entry per CDR3 protein. The table lists 4,000 to 4,500 distinct CDR3 sequences, about 27% of them singletons. This clonotype was sampled from a human donor with active COVID-19. The donor label of this sample is uncertain. This chain connects TRBV6-5 to TRBJ2-3, with TRBD2 matching 7 bases. Sequences were obtained from blood. The CDR3 DNA sequence: TGTGCCAGCAGGAAGACTAGCTCAAGCACAGATACGCAGTATTTT. Translated, it gives CASRKTSSSTDTQYF.